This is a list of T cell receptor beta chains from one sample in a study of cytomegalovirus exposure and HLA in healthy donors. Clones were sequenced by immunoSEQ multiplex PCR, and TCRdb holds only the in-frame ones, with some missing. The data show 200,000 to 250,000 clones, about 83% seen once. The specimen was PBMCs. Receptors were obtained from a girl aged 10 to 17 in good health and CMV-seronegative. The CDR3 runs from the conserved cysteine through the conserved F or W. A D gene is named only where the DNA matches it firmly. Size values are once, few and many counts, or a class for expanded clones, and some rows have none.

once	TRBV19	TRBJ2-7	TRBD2	TGTGCCAGTAGTCCCTCCGGACTAGCGAGATACGAGCAGTACTTC	CASSPSGLARYEQYF
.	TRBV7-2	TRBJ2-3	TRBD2	TGTGCCAGCAGCTACACGGGACTAGCGGGGGGAAGAAATACGCAGTATTTT	CASSYTGLAGGRNTQYF
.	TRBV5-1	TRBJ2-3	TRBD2	TGCGCCAGCAGCTTCATTAGCGGGAGTTTGGGCACAGATACGCAGTATTTT	CASSFISGSLGTDTQYF
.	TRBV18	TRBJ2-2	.	TGTGCCAGCTCCCCGGCGTGGGGCAACACCGGGGAGCTGTTTTTT	CASSPAWGNTGELFF
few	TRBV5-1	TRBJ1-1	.	TGCGCCAGCAGCTCCCCAGGGAAACGGACTGAAGCTTTCTTT	CASSSPGKRTEAFF
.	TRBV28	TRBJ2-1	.	TGTGCCAGCCCTAACCCGGTTTGGGGCGAGGACAATGAGCAGTTCTTC	CASPNPVWGEDNEQFF
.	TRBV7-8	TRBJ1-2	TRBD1	TGTGCCAGCAGCTCTTATCGGACAGGAGATGGCTACACCTTC	CASSSYRTGDGYTF
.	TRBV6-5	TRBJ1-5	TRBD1	TGTGCCAGCAGTGGACAGGACAATCAGCCCCAGCATTTT	CASSGQDNQPQHF
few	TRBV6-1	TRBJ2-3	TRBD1	TGTGCCAGCACCAGGGGACAGGGGAACACAGATACGCAGTATTTT	CASTRGQGNTDTQYF
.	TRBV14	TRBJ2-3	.	TGTGCCAGCAGCCTAAGGCTTGGAGTGGCAGATACGCAGTATTTT	CASSLRLGVADTQYF
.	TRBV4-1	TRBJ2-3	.	TGCGCCAGCAGCCCAAAGAACAGGGTCCTCGGCACAGATACGCAGTATTTT	CASSPKNRVLGTDTQYF
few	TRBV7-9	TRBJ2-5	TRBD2	TGTGCCAGCAGCCCAGCACGGCTAGCGGGAGCGGAGACCCAGTACTTC	CASSPARLAGAETQYF
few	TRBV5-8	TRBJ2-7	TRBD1	TGTGCCAGCAGCCGACAGGGGCTGCAGGAGCAGTACTTC	CASSRQGLQEQYF
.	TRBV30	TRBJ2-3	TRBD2	TGTGCCTGGAGTGTAGGGCTAGCGGGCCTCAGCACAGATACGCAGTATTTT	CAWSVGLAGLSTDTQYF
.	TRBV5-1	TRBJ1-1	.	TGCGCCAGCAGACACGGACAGCAGAACACTGAAGCTTTCTTT	CASRHGQQNTEAFF
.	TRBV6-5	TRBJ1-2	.	TGTGCCAGCAGATCCACAGGAACGCATGGCTACACCTTC	CASRSTGTHGYTF
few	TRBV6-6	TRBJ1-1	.	TGTGCCAGCAGTTACATCTCGTTGAACACTGAAGCTTTCTTT	CASSYISLNTEAFF
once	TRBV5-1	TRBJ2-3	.	TGCGCCAGCAGCTTGGTTTTTAGTTCTAGCACAGATACGCAGTATTTT	CASSLVFSSSTDTQYF
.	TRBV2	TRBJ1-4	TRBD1	TGTGCCAGCAGGACCGGGACAGATAATGAAAAACTGTTTTTT	CASRTGTDNEKLFF
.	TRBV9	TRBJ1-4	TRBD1	TGTGCCAGCAGCGTTTCGGGACAGGGGAATGAAAAACTGTTTTTT	CASSVSGQGNEKLFF
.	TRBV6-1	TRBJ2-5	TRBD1	TGTGCCTCCCAGGGGGAAAATCAAGAGACCCAGTACTTC	CASQGENQETQYF
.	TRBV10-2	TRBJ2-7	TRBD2	TGCGCCAGCAGGCCGTATAGCGGGAGGGCCTACGAGCAGTACTTC	CASRPYSGRAYEQYF
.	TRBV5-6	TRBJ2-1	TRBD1	TGTGCCAGCAGCTCCGGCGCGGATCCGGACAGGGTCAATGAGCAGTTCTTC	CASSSGADPDRVNEQFF
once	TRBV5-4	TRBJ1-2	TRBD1	TGTGCCAGCAGCTTGAGGACTACAGGGGGCGGGGCCGGCTACACCTTC	CASSLRTTGGGAGYTF
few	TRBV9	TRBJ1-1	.	TGTGCCAGCAGCGTAGGGACACTTCGCACTGAAGCTTTCTTT	CASSVGTLRTEAFF
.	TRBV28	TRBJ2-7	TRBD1	TGTGCCAGCACCTTGGGACAGGGGGCAGGCTACGAGCAGTACTTC	CASTLGQGAGYEQYF
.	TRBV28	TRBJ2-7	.	TGTGCCAGCAGTTTTGGAGGGGAACGTTCGTACGAGCAGTACTTC	CASSFGGERSYEQYF
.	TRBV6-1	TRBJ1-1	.	TGTGCCAGCAGTCCGGACAGACTGAACACTGAAGCTTTCTTT	CASSPDRLNTEAFF
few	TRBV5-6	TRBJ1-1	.	TGTGCCAGCACCTCCCGTGGGCACAGTGGCACTGAAGCTTTCTTT	CASTSRGHSGTEAFF
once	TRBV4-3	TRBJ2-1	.	TGCGCCAGCAGCAACCGACAGGACTCCTACAATGAGCAGTTCTTC	CASSNRQDSYNEQFF
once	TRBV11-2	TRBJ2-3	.	TGTGCCAGCTCAACCGGGGTTGGAGATACGCAGTATTTT	CASSTGVGDTQYF
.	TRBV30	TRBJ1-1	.	TGTGCCTTGGACGTGGGGGGGCCGGGTACTGAAGCTTTCTTT	CALDVGGPGTEAFF
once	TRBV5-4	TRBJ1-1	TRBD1	TGTGCCAGCAGCCCCGCCGGACAGGGGAAGAACACTGAAGCTTTCTTT	CASSPAGQGKNTEAFF
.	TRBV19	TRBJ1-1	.	TGTGCCAGTAGTATACGGGGGAACACTGAAGCTTTCTTT	CASSIRGNTEAFF
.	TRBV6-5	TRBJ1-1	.	TGTGCCAGCAGTTACTACAGGGATTTCGGAGCTTTCTTT	CASSYYRDFGAFF
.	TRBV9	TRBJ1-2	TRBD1	TGTGCCAGCAGCGTAGGTGGGGGCAGGGGGGAGAGCTACACCTTC	CASSVGGGRGESYTF
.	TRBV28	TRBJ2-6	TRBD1	TGTGCCAGCAGTTTTTTAAGGCCCGGGACAGGGAACTCTGGGGCCAACGTCCTGACTTTC	CASSFLRPGTGNSGANVLTF
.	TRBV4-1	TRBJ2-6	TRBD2	TGCGCCAGCACCGAGCGGGGGAGCGGTGGGGCCAACGTCCTGACTTTC	CASTERGSGGANVLTF
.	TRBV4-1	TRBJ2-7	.	TGCGCCAGCAGCCAAGTCCTAGAAATTGTCTCCTACGAGCAGTACTTC	CASSQVLEIVSYEQYF
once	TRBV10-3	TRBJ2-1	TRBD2	TGTGCCATCAGTCAACTAGCGGAATCCACTTGGTTCTTC	CAISQLAESTWFF
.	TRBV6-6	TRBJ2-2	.	TGTGCCAGCATAGGGCAGGGGAAAGGAGGGGAGCTGTTTTTT	CASIGQGKGGELFF
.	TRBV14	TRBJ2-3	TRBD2	TGTGCCAGCAGCCTCTTAGCGGGAGGCAGCACAGATACGCAGTATTTT	CASSLLAGGSTDTQYF
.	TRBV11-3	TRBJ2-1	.	TGTGCCAGCAGCCTAAACTCGGGGTCGGGATCGAATGAGCAGTTCTTC	CASSLNSGSGSNEQFF
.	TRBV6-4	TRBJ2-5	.	TGTGCCAGCAAGGTTGGGACACCAAAAGAGACCCAGTACTTC	CASKVGTPKETQYF
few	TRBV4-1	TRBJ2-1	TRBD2	TGCGCCAGCAGCCAATCGACTAGCGGGGGGAGGTACAATGAGCAGTTCTTC	CASSQSTSGGRYNEQFF
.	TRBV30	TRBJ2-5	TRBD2	TGTGCCTGGAGTGTACGGGGCGGGGGGGGGACCCAGTACTTC	CAWSVRGGGGTQYF
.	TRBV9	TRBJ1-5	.	TGTGCCAGCAGCGTAGGGCTTAGCAATCAGCCCCAGCATTTT	CASSVGLSNQPQHF
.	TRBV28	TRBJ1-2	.	TGTGCCAGCAGTTTGTATAAATCCTATGGCTACACCTTC	CASSLYKSYGYTF
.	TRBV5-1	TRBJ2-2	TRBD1	TGCGCCAGCAGCTCCGGGGACAGGGAAACCGGGGAGCTGTTTTTT	CASSSGDRETGELFF
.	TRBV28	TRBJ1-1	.	TGTGCCAGCACGGGAGAGACATCGAACACTGAAGCTTTCTTT	CASTGETSNTEAFF
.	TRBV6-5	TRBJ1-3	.	TGTGCCAGCTCCGCAGGGATTTCTGGAAACACCATATATTTT	CASSAGISGNTIYF
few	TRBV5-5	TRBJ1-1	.	TGTGCCAGCAGCTTGATGGATCAGGGCAGAAACACTGAAGCTTTCTTT	CASSLMDQGRNTEAFF